These T cell receptor beta chains were read from a single sample in a study of T-cell reconstitution after alpha-beta-depleted transplantation in children. TCRdb called the PCR reads again in MiXCR, with one record for every CDR3 protein. In the table there are roughly 240,000 distinct CDR3 sequences, 7.5% to 9.5% of which are singletons. This specimen consisted of PBMCs, mostly from graft donor cells, obtained 180 days after TCRalphabeta/CD19-depleted stem cell transplant. The receptors derive from a male patient aged 10 to 17 who had a stem cell transplant for acute lymphoblastic leukemia, so the T cells may come from the graft donor. Each CDR3 is given without its conserved first and last residue. Each record gives: V gene, J gene, CDR3 protein.

v_gene: TRBV12-3/TRBV12-4; j_gene: TRBJ2-3; CDR3aa: ASSLFRATDTQY
v_gene: TRBV3-1; j_gene: TRBJ2-2; CDR3aa: ASSGRQGWNTGELF
v_gene: TRBV5-1; j_gene: TRBJ2-5; CDR3aa: ASSPQSSRGETQY
v_gene: TRBV29-1; j_gene: TRBJ1-2; CDR3aa: SVEDQGGYT
v_gene: TRBV19; j_gene: TRBJ2-1; CDR3aa: ASTGFSYNEQF
v_gene: TRBV27; j_gene: TRBJ2-7; CDR3aa: ASSFGLAEGEQY
v_gene: TRBV7-7; j_gene: TRBJ1-5; CDR3aa: ASSFRGEGASNQPQH
v_gene: TRBV7-9; j_gene: TRBJ2-4; CDR3aa: ASSLGSWVRGKNIQY
v_gene: TRBV5-1; j_gene: TRBJ2-7; CDR3aa: ASSSGLAESYEQY
v_gene: TRBV11-3; j_gene: TRBJ1-3; CDR3aa: ASSPSRGSSSGNTIY
v_gene: TRBV2; j_gene: TRBJ2-2; CDR3aa: ASSEAGDTGELF
v_gene: TRBV18; j_gene: TRBJ1-2; CDR3aa: ASSPPGFGYT
v_gene: TRBV10-3; j_gene: TRBJ2-4; CDR3aa: AISATRNENIQY
v_gene: TRBV18; j_gene: TRBJ2-3; CDR3aa: ASSPGSSTDTQY
v_gene: TRBV18; j_gene: TRBJ2-7; CDR3aa: ASSPDSAYEQY
v_gene: TRBV20-1; j_gene: TRBJ1-2; CDR3aa: SAREAENYGYT
v_gene: TRBV9; j_gene: TRBJ2-5; CDR3aa: ASSDSKYQETQY
v_gene: TRBV5-1; j_gene: TRBJ2-1; CDR3aa: ASSPWGDVYNEQF
v_gene: TRBV2; j_gene: TRBJ2-7; CDR3aa: ATFGTTYEQY
v_gene: TRBV20-1; j_gene: TRBJ1-3; CDR3aa: SASPDVAGNTIY
v_gene: TRBV12-5; j_gene: TRBJ1-3; CDR3aa: ASDNRDSGNTIY
v_gene: TRBV12-3/TRBV12-4; j_gene: TRBJ1-6; CDR3aa: ASSLGYYNSPLH
v_gene: TRBV20-1; j_gene: TRBJ2-5; CDR3aa: SARNGIAGNQETQY
v_gene: TRBV10-3; j_gene: TRBJ2-6; CDR3aa: AAADNHSGANVLT
v_gene: TRBV3-1; j_gene: TRBJ2-5; CDR3aa: ASSQDLGRGRGETQY
v_gene: TRBV7-2; j_gene: TRBJ1-2; CDR3aa: ASSVVARDGYT
v_gene: TRBV28; j_gene: TRBJ1-5; CDR3aa: ASTRGGFYSNQPQH
v_gene: TRBV5-6; j_gene: TRBJ2-6; CDR3aa: ASSLHRRNSGANVLT
v_gene: TRBV28; j_gene: TRBJ2-3; CDR3aa: ASSLGRHGDTQY
v_gene: TRBV20-1; j_gene: TRBJ2-7; CDR3aa: SGGGAEPYEQY
v_gene: TRBV6-1; j_gene: TRBJ2-7; CDR3aa: ASSEPPPRGYEQY